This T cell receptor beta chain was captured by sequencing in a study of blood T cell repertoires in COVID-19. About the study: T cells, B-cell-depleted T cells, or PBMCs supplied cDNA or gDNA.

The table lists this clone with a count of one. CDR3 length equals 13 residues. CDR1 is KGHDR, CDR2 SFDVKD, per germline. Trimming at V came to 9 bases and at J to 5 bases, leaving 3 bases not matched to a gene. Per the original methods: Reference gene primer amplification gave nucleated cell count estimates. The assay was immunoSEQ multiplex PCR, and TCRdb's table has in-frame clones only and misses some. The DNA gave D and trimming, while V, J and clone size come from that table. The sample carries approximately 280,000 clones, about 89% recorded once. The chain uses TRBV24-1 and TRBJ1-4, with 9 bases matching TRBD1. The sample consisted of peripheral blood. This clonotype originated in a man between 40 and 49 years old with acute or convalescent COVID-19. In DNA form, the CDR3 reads TGTGCCACCGAGGGACAGGGAAATGAAAAACTGTTTTTT. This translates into CATEGQGNEKLFF.